The clone carrying this T cell receptor beta chain has only a few counts. Its antigen is not identified. Using its own MiXCR run on the RT-PCR reads, TCRdb lists one record per CDR3 protein. The sample has approximately 680,000 distinct CDR3 sequences; roughly 14% are singletons. This sample stems from a study of response to subunit inactivated influenza vaccine. Study findings and constraints: Authors suggested seasonal influenza vaccinations each recruit few new T cells.

This sample comprised PBMCs from blood, obtained 11 to 12 days after vaccination. The sequence was obtained from a man aged 45-60 years who received an inactivated influenza vaccine.

CDR3 residues: CASRKREANTGELFF. CDR3 coding DNA: TGTGCCAGCAGGAAGCGGGAGGCGAACACCGGGGAGCTGTTTTTT. This sequence joins TRBV12-3 or TRBV12-4 and TRBJ2-2; 9 bases line up with TRBD2. J was trimmed by 0 bases and V by 6 bases; bases with no gene match: 2. This CDR3 comprises 15 residues.